This entry concerns a single TCR beta chain. No antigen is known for it. A much bigger clone sits one base away, suggesting this may be a read error. Germline lookup yields CDR1 MNHEY and CDR2 SVGEGT. CDR3 length equals 14 residues. TCRdb re-called the reads with MiXCR, one entry per CDR3 protein. Of about 5,000 distinct CDR3 sequences detected, 17% appear once; the ten largest clones hold about 10%. This entry is derived from a study of liver allograft versus peripheral blood T cells. Study as a whole: Transplanted livers held T cell receptor repertoires, and these were compared with repertoires in recipients' peripheral blood.

Study-wide findings and caveats: Liver allograft T cell receptor repertoires were reported to differ from peripheral blood repertoires.

The clonotype comes from a human patient who had a liver transplant. Some T cells may be the graft donor's. This chain links TRBV6-2 or TRBV6-3 with TRBJ2-7, with 8 bases lining up with TRBD2. CDR3 sequence (DNA): TGTGCCACCCTCCGGGGGGGCTTGTCCTACGAGAAGTACTTC. Protein product: CATLRGGLSYEKYF.